These T cell receptor beta chains were read from a single sample in a study of shared clonotypes between healthy human individuals. Method: immunoSEQ multiplex PCR; TCRdb's copy keeps in-frame clones and lacks some. The sample shows some 1 million clones, around 76% of them seen only once. Sequenced material: memory CD4+ T cells sorted from blood. The origin of the receptors is a young man in good health. CDR3s include the opening cysteine and the closing phenylalanine or tryptophan. A D gene is named only where the DNA matches it firmly. Clone size appears in some rows only: once, few, many, or a class for an expanded clone.

length	D	V	size	J	CDR3	DNA
14	TRBD1	TRBV19	-	TRBJ2-1	CASSRQGVLNEQFF	TGTGCCAGTAGCCGACAGGGGGTTCTCAATGAGCAGTTCTTC
15	TRBD1	TRBV19	few	TRBJ2-3	CASSDGGQGKDTQYF	TGTGCCAGTAGTGATGGGGGACAGGGGAAGGATACGCAGTATTTT
17	TRBD2	TRBV15	once	TRBJ2-1	CATSSEWSPGGWDEQFF	TGTGCCACCAGCAGTGAGTGGTCTCCGGGAGGGTGGGATGAGCAGTTCTTC
17	TRBD2	TRBV4-2	-	TRBJ2-3	CASSQWGGGTKADTQYF	TGTGCCAGCAGCCAATGGGGCGGGGGAACGAAAGCAGATACGCAGTATTTT
13	-	TRBV5-1	few	TRBJ1-2	CASSLKDSHGYTF	TGCGCCAGCAGTCTTAAGGACAGCCATGGCTACACCTTC
14	-	TRBV18	-	TRBJ1-1	CASSPGQQRTEAFF	TGTGCCAGCTCCCCAGGACAGCAAAGGACTGAAGCTTTCTTT
15	-	TRBV6-6	-	TRBJ1-5	CASSYDRYSNQPQHF	TGTGCCAGCAGTTACGATCGGTATAGCAATCAGCCCCAGCATTTT
14	-	TRBV2	-	TRBJ2-7	CASRRGRLSYEQYF	TGTGCCAGCAGACGGGGGAGGCTATCCTACGAGCAGTACTTC
16	TRBD1	TRBV7-9	-	TRBJ2-1	CASSLDAGTGVDEQFF	TGTGCCAGCAGCCTTGATGCCGGGACAGGGGTCGATGAGCAGTTCTTC
16	TRBD2	TRBV5-1	-	TRBJ2-2	CASSRTSGPGTGELFF	TGCGCCAGCAGCAGGACTAGCGGGCCGGGCACCGGGGAGCTGTTTTTT
17	TRBD2	TRBV19	-	TRBJ2-2	CASSIAGGAKNTGELFF	TGTGCCAGTAGTATCGCGGGGGGCGCAAAGAACACCGGGGAGCTGTTTTTT
17	TRBD1	TRBV19	-	TRBJ2-5	CASSRFGRGTSTETQYF	TGTGCCAGTAGTCGGTTCGGCAGGGGGACATCGACGGAGACCCAGTACTTC
16	-	TRBV21-1	once	TRBJ1-2	CASSNEGDRGRLGYTF	TGTGCCAGCAGCAATGAGGGGGACAGGGGGCGCCTGGGCTACACCTTC
14	-	TRBV29-1	-	TRBJ2-2	CSVGQPGNTGELFF	TGCAGCGTTGGACAACCGGGCAATACCGGGGAGCTGTTTTTT
18	-	TRBV28	once	TRBJ1-5	CASSELLKGSKSNQPQHF	TGTGCCAGCAGCGAACTTCTGAAGGGCTCCAAGAGCAATCAGCCCCAGCATTTT
16	TRBD2	TRBV5-1	-	TRBJ2-3	CASSSGTSGSTDTQYF	TGCGCCAGCAGCTCTGGGACTAGCGGGAGCACAGATACGCAGTATTTT
12	TRBD1	TRBV7-9	-	TRBJ1-2	CASRRTGYGYTF	TGTGCCAGCAGACGGACAGGGTATGGCTACACCTTC
15	-	TRBV19	-	TRBJ1-2	CASSMQGYDSYGYTF	TGTGCCAGTAGTATGCAGGGGTACGATTCCTATGGCTACACCTTC